Included here is one T cell receptor beta chain sequence, with context. The CDR3 length is 14 residues. Germline assignment: CDR1 SEHNR and CDR2 FQNEAQ (reference sequence). The V end lost 1 base, the J end lost 5 bases, and 11 bases lay between the germline ends. This entry belongs to a study of OX40 agonist ivuxolimab in advanced cancers. As for the study in general: Partial responses were observed in three patients, of whom one had hepatocellular carcinoma and two had cutaneous melanoma.

Data came from immunoSEQ multiplex PCR; TCRdb stores just in-frame clones and leaves some out. The sample includes fewer than 60,000 clones, roughly nine tenths of them seen just once. This specimen was CD4+ or CD8+ T cells sorted from blood, taken in a trial of the OX40 agonist ivuxolimab. The V gene is TRBV7-9, the J gene TRBJ1-1; D ambiguous. The sequence derives from an adult with an advanced solid tumor such as melanoma, head and neck, liver or kidney cancer. The CDR3 loop reads CASSLGSQRTEAFF. For the CDR3, the DNA is TGTGCCAGCAGCTTAGGGTCACAGCGGACTGAAGCTTTCTTT.